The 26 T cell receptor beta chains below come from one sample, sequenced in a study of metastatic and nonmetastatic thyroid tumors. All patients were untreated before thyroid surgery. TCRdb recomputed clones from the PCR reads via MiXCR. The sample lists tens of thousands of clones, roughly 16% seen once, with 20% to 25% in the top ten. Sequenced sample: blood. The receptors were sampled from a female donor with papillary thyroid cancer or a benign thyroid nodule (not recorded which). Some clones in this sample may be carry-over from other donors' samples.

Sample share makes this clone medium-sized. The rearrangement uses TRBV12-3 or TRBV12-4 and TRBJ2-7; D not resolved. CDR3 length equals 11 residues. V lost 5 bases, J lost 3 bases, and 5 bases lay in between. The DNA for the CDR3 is TGTGCCAGCAGTGCCATCTACGAGCAGTACTTC. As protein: CASSAIYEQYF.

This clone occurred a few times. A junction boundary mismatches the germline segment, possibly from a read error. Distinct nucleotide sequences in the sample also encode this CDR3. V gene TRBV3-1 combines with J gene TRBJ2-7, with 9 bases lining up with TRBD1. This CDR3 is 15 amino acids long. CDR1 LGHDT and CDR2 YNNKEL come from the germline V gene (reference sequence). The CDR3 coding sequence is TGTGCTAGCAGCGTCGTACAGGGGGCGAACTACGAGCAGTACTTC. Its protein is CASSVVQGANYEQYF.

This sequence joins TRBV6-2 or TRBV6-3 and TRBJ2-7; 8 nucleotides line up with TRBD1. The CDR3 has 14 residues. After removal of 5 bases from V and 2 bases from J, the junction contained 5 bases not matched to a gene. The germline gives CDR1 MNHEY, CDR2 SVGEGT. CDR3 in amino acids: CASSQGASTYEQYF. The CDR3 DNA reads TGTGCCAGCAGTCAGGGGGCTTCCACCTACGAGCAGTACTTC.

CDR3 protein: CASRWGTGQPQHF. CDR3 in DNA: TGTGCCAGCAGGTGGGGGACTGGTCAGCCCCAGCATTTT. The rearrangement joins TRBV28 to TRBJ1-5; D perhaps matches TRBD1 (5 bases). Trimming took 6 bases from V and 6 from J, leaving 12 bases between them. The CDR3 contains 13 residues. In germline, CDR1 is MDHEN, CDR2 SYDVKM.

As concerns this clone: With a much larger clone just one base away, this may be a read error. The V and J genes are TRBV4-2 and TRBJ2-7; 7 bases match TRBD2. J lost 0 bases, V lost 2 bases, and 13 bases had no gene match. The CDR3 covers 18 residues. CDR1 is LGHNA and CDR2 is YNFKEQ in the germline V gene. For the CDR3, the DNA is TGTGCCAGCAGCCAACATGGTAGCGGACTAGGGGTCTCCTACGAGCAGTACTTC. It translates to CASSQHGSGLGVSYEQYF.

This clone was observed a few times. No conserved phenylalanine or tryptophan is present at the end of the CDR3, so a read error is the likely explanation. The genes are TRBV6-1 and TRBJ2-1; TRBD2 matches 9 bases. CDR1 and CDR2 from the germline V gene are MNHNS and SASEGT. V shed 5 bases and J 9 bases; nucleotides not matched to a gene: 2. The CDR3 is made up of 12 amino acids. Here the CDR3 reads CASSRLAVEQFL. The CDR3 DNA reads TGTGCCAGCAGTAGACTAGCGGTTGAGCAGTTCTTA.

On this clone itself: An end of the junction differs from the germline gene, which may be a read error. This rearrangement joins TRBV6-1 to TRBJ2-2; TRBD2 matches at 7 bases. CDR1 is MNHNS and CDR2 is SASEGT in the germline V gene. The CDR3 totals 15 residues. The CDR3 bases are TGTGCCGCGAAAAGGGAGCGGGGAAACACCGGGGAGCTGTTCTTT. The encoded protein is CAAKRERGNTGELFF.

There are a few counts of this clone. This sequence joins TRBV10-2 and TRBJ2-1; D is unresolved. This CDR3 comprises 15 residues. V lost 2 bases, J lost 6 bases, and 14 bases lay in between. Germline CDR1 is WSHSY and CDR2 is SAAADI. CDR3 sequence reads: CASSETRSQVNEQFF. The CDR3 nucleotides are TGCGCCAGCAGTGAGACCCGTTCGCAGGTCAATGAGCAGTTCTTC.

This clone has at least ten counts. The CDR3 DNA reads TGTGCCAGCACTAGGGGGTGGGACAGGGTGAACACTGAAGCTTTCTTT. Amino acids: CASTRGWDRVNTEAFF. The chain uses TRBV6-1 and TRBJ1-1; 9 bases align to TRBD1. CDR3 size: 16 residues. Trimming at V came to 7 bases and at J to 0 bases, leaving 9 bases not matched to a gene. Germline lookup yields CDR1 MNHNS and CDR2 SASEGT.

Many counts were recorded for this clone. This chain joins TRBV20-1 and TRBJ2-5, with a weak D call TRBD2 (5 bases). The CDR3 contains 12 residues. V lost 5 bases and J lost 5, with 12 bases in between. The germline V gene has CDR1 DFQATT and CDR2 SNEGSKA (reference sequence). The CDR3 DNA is TGCAGTGCTCCAGATAGAGGGGAGACCCAGTACTTC. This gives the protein CSAPDRGETQYF.

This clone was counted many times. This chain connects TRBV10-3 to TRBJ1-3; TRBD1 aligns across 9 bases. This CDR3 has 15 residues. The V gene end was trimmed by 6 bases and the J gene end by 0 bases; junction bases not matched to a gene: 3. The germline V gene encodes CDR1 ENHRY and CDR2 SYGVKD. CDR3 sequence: CAISGTGSSGNTIYF. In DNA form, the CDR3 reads TGTGCCATCAGCGGGACAGGGAGCTCTGGAAACACCATATATTTT.

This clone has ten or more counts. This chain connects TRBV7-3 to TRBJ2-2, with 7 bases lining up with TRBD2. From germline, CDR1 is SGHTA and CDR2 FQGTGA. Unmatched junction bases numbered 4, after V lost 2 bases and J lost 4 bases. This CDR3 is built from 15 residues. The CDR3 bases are TGTGCCAGCAGCTTAGGCGGGAGTGGCACCGGGGAGCTGTTTTTT. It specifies CASSLGGSGTGELFF.

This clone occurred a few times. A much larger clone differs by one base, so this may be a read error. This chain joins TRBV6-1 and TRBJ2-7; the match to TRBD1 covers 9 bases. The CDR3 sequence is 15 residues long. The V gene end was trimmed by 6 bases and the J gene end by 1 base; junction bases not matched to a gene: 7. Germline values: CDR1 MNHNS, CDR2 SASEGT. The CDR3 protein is CASSGTGCKSYEQYF. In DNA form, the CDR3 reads TGTGCCAGCAGCGGGACAGGGTGTAAATCCTACGAGCAGTACTTC.

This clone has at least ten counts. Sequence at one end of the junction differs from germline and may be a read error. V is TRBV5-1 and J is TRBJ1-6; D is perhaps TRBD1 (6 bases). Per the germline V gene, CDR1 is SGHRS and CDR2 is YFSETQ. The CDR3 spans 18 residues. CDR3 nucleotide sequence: TGCGCCAGCAGCTTGGCCGGGGGGGCCTACTCCTATAGTTCACCCCTCCACTTT. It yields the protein CASSLAGGAYSYSSPLHF.

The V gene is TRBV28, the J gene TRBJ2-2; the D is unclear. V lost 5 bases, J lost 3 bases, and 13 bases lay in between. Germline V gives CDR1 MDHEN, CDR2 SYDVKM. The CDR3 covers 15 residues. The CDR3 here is CASSPYAGYTGELFF. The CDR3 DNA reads TGTGCCAGCAGTCCCTATGCTGGATACACCGGGGAGCTGTTTTTT.

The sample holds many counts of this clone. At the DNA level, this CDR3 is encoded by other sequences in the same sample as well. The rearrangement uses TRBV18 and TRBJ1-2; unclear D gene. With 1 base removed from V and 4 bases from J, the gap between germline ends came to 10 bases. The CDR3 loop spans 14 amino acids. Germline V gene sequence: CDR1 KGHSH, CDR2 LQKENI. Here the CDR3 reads CASSPLAVSYGYTF. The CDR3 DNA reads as TGTGCCAGCTCACCACTGGCAGTATCCTATGGCTACACCTTC.

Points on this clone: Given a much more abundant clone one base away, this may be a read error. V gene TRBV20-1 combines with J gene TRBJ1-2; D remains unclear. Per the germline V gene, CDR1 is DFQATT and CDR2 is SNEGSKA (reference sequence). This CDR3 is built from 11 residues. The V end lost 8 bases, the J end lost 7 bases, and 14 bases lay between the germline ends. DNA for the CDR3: TGCAGTTCGAGGGTTAAGGGTGGCTACACCTTC. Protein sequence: CSSRVKGGYTF.

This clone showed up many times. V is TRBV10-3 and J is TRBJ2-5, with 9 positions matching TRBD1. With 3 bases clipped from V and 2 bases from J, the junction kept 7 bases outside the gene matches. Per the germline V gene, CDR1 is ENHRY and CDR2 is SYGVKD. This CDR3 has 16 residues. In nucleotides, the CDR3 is TGTGCCATCAGTGACCACGGGACAGGGCGGCAAGAGACCCAGTACTTC. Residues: CAISDHGTGRQETQYF.

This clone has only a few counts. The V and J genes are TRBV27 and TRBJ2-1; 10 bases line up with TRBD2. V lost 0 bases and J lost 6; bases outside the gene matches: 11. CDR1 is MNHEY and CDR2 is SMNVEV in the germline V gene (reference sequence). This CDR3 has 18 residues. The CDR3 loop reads CASSLSGTSDRSANEQFF. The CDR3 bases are TGTGCCAGCAGTTTATCCGGGACTAGCGACCGTTCGGCCAATGAGCAGTTCTTC.

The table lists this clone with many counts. The CDR3 nucleotides read TGTGCCACCAGTGACCTACTAGCGGGAGGGAACACCGGGGAGCTGTTTTTT. It yields the protein CATSDLLAGGNTGELFF. J is TRBJ2-2 and V is TRBV24-1; 12 bases are a match to TRBD2. Trimming cost V 4 bases and J 1 base; bases outside gene matches: 3. Per germline, CDR1 KGHDR and CDR2 SFDVKD. The CDR3 sequence is 17 residues long.

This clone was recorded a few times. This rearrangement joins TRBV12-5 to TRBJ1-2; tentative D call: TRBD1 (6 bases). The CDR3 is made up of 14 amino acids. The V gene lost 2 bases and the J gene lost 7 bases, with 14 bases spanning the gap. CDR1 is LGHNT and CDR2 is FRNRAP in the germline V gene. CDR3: CASGLPGGASGYTF. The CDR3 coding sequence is TGTGCTAGTGGTTTGCCGGGGGGGGCTTCTGGCTACACCTTC. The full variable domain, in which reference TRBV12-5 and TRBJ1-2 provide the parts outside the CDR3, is DARVTQTPRHKVTEMGQEVTMRCQPILGHNTVFWYRQTMMQGLELLAYFRNRAPLDDSGMPKDRFSAEMPDATLATLKIQPSEPRDSAVYFCASGLPGGASGYTFGSGTRLTVV.

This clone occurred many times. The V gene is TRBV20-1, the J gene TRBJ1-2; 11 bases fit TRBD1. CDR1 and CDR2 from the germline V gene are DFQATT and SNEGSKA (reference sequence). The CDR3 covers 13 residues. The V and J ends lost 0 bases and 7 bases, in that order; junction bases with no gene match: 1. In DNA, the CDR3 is TGCAGTGCTAGAGAGGACAGGGGGCCTGGCTACACCTTC. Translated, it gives CSAREDRGPGYTF.

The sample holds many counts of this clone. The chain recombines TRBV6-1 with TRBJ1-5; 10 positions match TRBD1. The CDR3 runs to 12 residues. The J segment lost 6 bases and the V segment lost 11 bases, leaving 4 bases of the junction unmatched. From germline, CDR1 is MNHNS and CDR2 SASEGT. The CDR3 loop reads CAGRTGGQPQHF. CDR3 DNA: TGTGCCGGAAGGACAGGGGGTCAGCCCCAGCATTTT.

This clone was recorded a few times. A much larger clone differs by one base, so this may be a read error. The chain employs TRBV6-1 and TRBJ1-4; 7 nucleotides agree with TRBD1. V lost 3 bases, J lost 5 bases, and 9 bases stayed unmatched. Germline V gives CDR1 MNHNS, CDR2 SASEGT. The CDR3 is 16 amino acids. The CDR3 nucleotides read TGTGCCAGCAGTGACTTCCAGACAGGGCGAAATGAAAAACTGTTTTTT. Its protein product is CASSDFQTGRNEKLFF.

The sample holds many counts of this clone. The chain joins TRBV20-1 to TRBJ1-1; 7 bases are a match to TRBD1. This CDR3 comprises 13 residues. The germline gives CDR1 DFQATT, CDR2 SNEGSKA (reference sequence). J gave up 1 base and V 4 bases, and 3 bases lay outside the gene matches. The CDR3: CSAMGQKNTEAFF. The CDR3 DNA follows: TGCAGTGCTATGGGACAGAAGAACACTGAAGCTTTCTTT.

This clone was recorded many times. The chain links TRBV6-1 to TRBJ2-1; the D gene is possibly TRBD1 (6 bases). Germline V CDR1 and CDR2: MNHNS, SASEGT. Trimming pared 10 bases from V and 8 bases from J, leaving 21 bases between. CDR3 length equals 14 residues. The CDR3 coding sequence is TGTGCCACCAGGGCCGGGACAATCTTGGATGAGCAGTTCTTC. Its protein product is CATRAGTILDEQFF.